The clone carrying this TCR beta chain was seen more than once but under ten times. Its antigen is undetermined. The CDR3 extends over 15 amino acids. V lost 2 bases to trimming and J lost 2 bases, with 13 bases between them. Germline V lookup: CDR1 SGHVS, CDR2 FNYEAQ. This sample is part of a study of vaccination and CD4 T cells after COVID-19. Cultured CD4+ T cells had their DNA profiled by the Oncomine TCR Beta short-read assay. MiXCR, run by TCRdb on the PCR reads, gives a single entry per CDR3 protein. The data contain about 11,000 distinct CDR3 sequences, 54% of them singletons. The treatment was: approximately 11-day PBMC culture with coronavirus spike peptide pools or control peptides (ViraFEST assay).

The sequenced material came from CD4+ T cells from blood, cultured in vitro. This receptor was taken from a human donor who had recovered from COVID-19. The V and J genes are TRBV7-6 and TRBJ2-7; D remains unclear. CDR3 loop: CASSLTPQSTYEQYF. CDR3 bases: TGTGCCAGCAGCTTAACCCCACAGTCAACCTACGAGCAGTACTTC.